This entry lists 17 T cell receptor beta chains sequenced from one sample in a study of cytomegalovirus exposure and HLA in healthy donors. The PCR made use of 60 Vbeta and 13 Jbeta primers. Assay used: immunoSEQ multiplex PCR; TCRdb lists only in-frame clones, some missing. The repertoire consists of 150,000 to 200,000 clones, with roughly 83% occurring once and the leading ten covering more than 1.5%. The specimen sequenced was PBMCs. The source of these receptors is a woman aged 45 to 65 in good health and CMV-seronegative.

The chain's CDR3 is CASSLVFYNEQFF. DNA for the CDR3: TGTGCCAGCAGCTTAGTCTTCTACAATGAGCAGTTCTTC. The chain links TRBV7-2 to TRBJ2-1; the D is unclear. Trimming removed 1 base from V and 3 bases from J, with 4 bases in between. CDR1 and CDR2 (germline): SGHTA, FQGNSA. This CDR3 contains 13 residues.

The chain uses TRBV5-6 and TRBJ1-6; D is possibly TRBD1 (5 bases). This CDR3 contains 17 residues. V was clipped by 2 bases and J by 1 base, with 13 bases between them. Germline CDR1 reads SGHDT; CDR2 reads YYEEEE. The CDR3 DNA reads TGTGCCAGCAGCTTTTCCCGGCCAGGGTCCTATAATTCACCCCTCCACTTT. Its translation is CASSFSRPGSYNSPLHF.

The chain has TRBV4-1 and TRBJ1-6, with unresolved D. The CDR3 loop spans 13 amino acids. Germline CDR1 is MGHRA and CDR2 is YSYEKL. With 0 bases removed from V and 8 bases from J, the gap between germline ends came to 5 bases. This chain's CDR3 is CASSQDQDSPLHF. The CDR3 nucleotides are TGCGCCAGCAGCCAAGATCAGGATTCACCCCTCCACTTT.

As for this clone: Other DNA sequences within the sample encode an identical CDR3. This chain uses TRBV2 with TRBJ2-7, with D possibly TRBD2 on 6 matching bases. V lost 11 bases and J 0 bases, leaving 17 bases between the germline ends. Looked up from germline, CDR1 is SNHLY and CDR2 is FYNNEI. The CDR3 is made up of 14 amino acids. In DNA, the CDR3 is TGTGCCTCGGAGGGGCCCCCGGGCTCCTACGAGCAGTACTTC. Its protein is CASEGPPGSYEQYF.

The rearrangement links TRBV10-3 to TRBJ1-1; D perhaps matches TRBD1 (5 bases). In germline, CDR1 is ENHRY, CDR2 SYGVKD. There are 15 residues in the CDR3. V gave up 10 bases and J gave up 2 bases, with 20 bases separating them. The CDR3 DNA follows: TGTGCCACCACAGTGGGGCCCACAGGTAACACTGAAGCTTTCTTT. Amino acid sequence: CATTVGPTGNTEAFF.

The chain combines TRBV6-1 with TRBJ1-1; 7 nucleotides match TRBD1. Germline loops: CDR1 MNHNS, CDR2 SASEGT. V trimming: 8 bases; J trimming: 2 bases; junction bases outside the gene matches: 5. This CDR3 region has 13 residues. The chain's CDR3 is CASPRGVNTEAFF. CDR3 DNA: TGTGCCAGCCCCAGGGGGGTCAACACTGAAGCTTTCTTT.

This chain links TRBV15 with TRBJ2-7; D call uncertain. The CDR3 runs to 12 residues. Germline CDR1 is LNHNV and CDR2 is YYDKDF (reference sequence). V was cut by 5 bases and J by 5 bases, with 10 bases left in between. The CDR3 sequence: CATSRQNDEQYF. The CDR3 coding sequence is TGTGCCACCAGCCGCCAGAATGACGAGCAGTACTTC.

There are a few counts of this clone. The V gene is TRBV6-5, the J gene TRBJ2-7; 8 bases line up with TRBD2. CDR3 length: 14 residues. Germline V CDR1 and CDR2: MNHEY, SVGAGI. The junction had 6 bases not matched to a gene; V was cut back by 5 bases and J by 3 bases. CDR3 protein: CASSGAGAFYEQYF. The DNA for the CDR3 is TGTGCCAGCAGTGGAGCGGGAGCTTTCTACGAGCAGTACTTC.

V is TRBV19 and J is TRBJ1-2; a possible D gene is TRBD1 (5 bases). The CDR3 sequence is 14 residues long. CDR1 and CDR2 from the germline V gene are LNHDA and SQIVND (reference sequence). Deletions cut 5 bases from V and 9 bases from J, with 19 bases between. The CDR3 protein is CASSAAGLVFSYTF. In DNA, the CDR3 is TGTGCCAGTAGTGCCGCAGGGCTCGTTTTTAGCTACACCTTC.

The chain links TRBV7-9 to TRBJ1-5; the match to TRBD1 covers 8 bases. The length of the CDR3 is 14 residues. Germline CDR1 reads SEHNR; CDR2 reads FQNEAQ (reference sequence). V was clipped by 3 bases and J by 6 bases; unmatched bases: 4. The DNA for the CDR3 is TGTGCCAGCAGCTTGGGACAGGCAAGTCAGCCCCAGCATTTT. Protein sequence: CASSLGQASQPQHF.

This chain joins TRBV30 and TRBJ1-2; 8 positions match TRBD1. Germline V gene lookup returns CDR1 GTSNPN and CDR2 SVGIG (reference sequence). The CDR3 sequence is 13 residues long. V lost 3 bases and J lost 7; bases outside the gene matches: 7. Here the CDR3 reads CAWRPQGAGGYTF. As DNA, the CDR3 is TGTGCCTGGAGGCCCCAGGGGGCAGGTGGCTACACCTTC.

This rearrangement joins TRBV5-1 to TRBJ2-7; perhaps TRBD1 as D (6 bases). Germline CDR1 and CDR2: SGHRS and YFSETQ. The CDR3 consists of 15 residues. Trimming stripped 4 bases from V and 2 bases from J, with 16 bases between. The CDR3 here is CASSVRDKVTYEQYF. CDR3 in DNA: TGCGCCAGCAGCGTCCGGGACAAGGTGACCTACGAGCAGTACTTC.

J is TRBJ2-3 and V is TRBV19, with TRBD2 matching over 9 bases. CDR1 LNHDA and CDR2 SQIVND come from the germline V gene (reference sequence). CDR3 length: 15 residues. Losses at the gene ends were 1 base for V and 6 bases for J; bases not matched to a gene: 5. The CDR3 here is CASSIVAGGMDTQYF. Here the CDR3 DNA reads TGTGCCAGTAGTATAGTCGCGGGGGGGATGGATACGCAGTATTTT.

The gene calls are TRBV4-1 and TRBJ2-4, with 7 nucleotides matching TRBD2. Trimming took 0 bases from V and 4 from J; bases not matched to a gene: 3. This CDR3 has 15 amino acids. Germline-derived CDR1 and CDR2 are MGHRA and YSYEKL. The CDR3 region is CASSQDGTTKNIQYF. The CDR3 DNA reads TGCGCCAGCAGCCAAGACGGGACTACGAAAAACATTCAGTACTTC.

The gene calls are TRBV4-3 and TRBJ2-1, with 9 bases identical to TRBD2. After removal of 0 bases from V and 5 bases from J, the junction contained 14 bases not matched to a gene. CDR1 is LGHNA, CDR2 YSLEER, per germline. This CDR3 has 19 amino acids. CDR3 DNA sequence: TGCGCCAGCAGCCAAGAGTATGGGACTAGCCTCCCGAAGGACAATGAGCAGTTCTTC. Amino acids: CASSQEYGTSLPKDNEQFF.

The chain couples TRBV28 to TRBJ2-6; 7 nucleotides agree with TRBD2. CDR1 and CDR2 from the germline V gene are MDHEN and SYDVKM. Trimming cost V 5 bases and J 13 bases; bases outside gene matches: 8. The CDR3 covers 13 residues. The CDR3 coding sequence is TGTGCCAGCAGTATGGGAGGGCTTCTGGTCCTGACTTTC. Translated: CASSMGGLLVLTF.

The V gene is TRBV25-1, the J gene TRBJ2-5, with 7 bases that match TRBD1. The end of the DNA fits TRBJ2-7 better, so the J call may be wrong. This CDR3 is built from 16 residues. CDR1 is MGHDK and CDR2 is SYGVNS in the germline V gene. The CDR3 nucleotides read TGTGCCAGCAGTGCCCTAAAGGGGGCGGTTTACTACGAGCAGTACTTC. Translated: CASSALKGAVYYEQYF.